One sample yielded the 19 T cell receptor beta chains listed below, sequenced in a study of blood T cells in healthy people across ages. Sample-barcoded 5' priming and a J-beta primer mix drove a second PCR of roughly 6 to 12 cycles. TCRdb used MiXCR to reprocess the 5' RACE reads, holding one entry per CDR3 protein. The sample yields 1,800,000 or so distinct CDR3 sequences, about 39% seen once. Sequenced material: blood. The receptors here all came from a human donor in good health.

The chain is built from TRBV20-1 and TRBJ1-5; 10 bases match TRBD1. The CDR3 loop spans 16 amino acids. V shed 5 bases and J 2 bases; nucleotides not matched to a gene: 9. Germline V gene lookup returns CDR1 DFQATT and CDR2 SNEGSKA (reference sequence). As DNA, the CDR3 is TGCAGTGCTTGGCAAGGGACAGGGGCTGGCAATCAGCCCCAGCATTTT. This gives the protein CSAWQGTGAGNQPQHF.

The V gene is TRBV5-1, the J gene TRBJ1-2; D is undetermined. The CDR3 is 14 amino acids. Germline CDR1 SGHRS, CDR2 YFSETQ. V was shortened by 1 base and J by 3 bases, with 10 bases between the two germline ends. This chain's CDR3 is CASSLMIADYGYTF. CDR3 coding DNA: TGCGCCAGCAGCTTGATGATCGCGGACTATGGCTACACCTTC.

The chain has TRBV28 and TRBJ1-2, with D perhaps TRBD1 (6 bases). The CDR3 totals 15 residues. Germline lookup yields CDR1 MDHEN and CDR2 SYDVKM. V dropped 8 bases and J dropped 3 bases, with 19 bases sitting between them. The CDR3, as DNA: TGTGCCAGCGGCGAGGGGGGCCAGTACGACTATGGCTACACCTTC. This codes for CASGEGGQYDYGYTF.

The rearrangement uses TRBV28 and TRBJ2-3; 11 nucleotides align to TRBD2. Germline assignment: CDR1 MDHEN and CDR2 SYDVKM. CDR3 size: 17 residues. V lost 4 bases to trimming and J lost 2 bases; unmatched junction nucleotides: 8. The CDR3 reads CASSSRLAGSHTDTQYF. CDR3 DNA sequence: TGTGCCAGCAGTTCGAGACTAGCGGGGTCGCACACAGATACGCAGTATTTT.

This clonotype has just a few counts. The V gene is TRBV12-3 or TRBV12-4, the J gene TRBJ2-7; TRBD1 aligns across 8 bases. The CDR3 consists of 14 residues. Trimming at V came to 5 bases and at J to 5 bases, leaving 8 bases not matched to a gene. Here the CDR3 DNA reads TGTGCCAGCAGTCCCGGGACAGGAGATGACGAGCAGTACTTC. Protein sequence: CASSPGTGDDEQYF.

V usage is TRBV7-2 and J usage is TRBJ2-3; 7 nucleotides agree with TRBD1. Germline values: CDR1 SGHTA, CDR2 FQGNSA. V was clipped by 1 base and J by 0 bases; unmatched bases: 4. CDR3 size: 16 residues. The CDR3 DNA follows: TGTGCCAGCAGCTTAGGAGGGGGCCGTAGCACAGATACGCAGTATTTT. It codes for CASSLGGGRSTDTQYF.

This clonotype was counted only a few times. This rearrangement joins TRBV29-1 to TRBJ1-2; maybe TRBD1 (6 bases). The CDR3 runs to 14 residues. Trimming cost V 1 base and J 6 bases, with 15 bases left between them. The germline V gene encodes CDR1 SQVTM and CDR2 ANQGSEA. The CDR3 DNA is TGCAGCGTTGAAGCCAGGGGAGTCCAGAATGGCTACACCTTC. Its protein product is CSVEARGVQNGYTF.

The rearrangement joins TRBV4-3 to TRBJ2-1; TRBD2 aligns across 12 bases. CDR3 length equals 14 residues. Germline V CDR1 and CDR2: LGHNA, YSLEER. With V trimmed by 3 bases and J by 8 bases, 2 bases remained unmatched. CDR3 region: CASSQTSGGYEQFF. CDR3 DNA: TGCGCCAGCAGCCAGACTAGCGGGGGATATGAGCAGTTCTTC.

The chain is built from TRBV20-1 and TRBJ2-2; 14 bases are shared with TRBD2. The CDR3 runs 17 residues. Per the germline V gene, CDR1 is DFQATT and CDR2 is SNEGSKA (reference sequence). Germline trimming cut 5 bases from V and 0 bases from J; bases unmatched to any gene: 5. The CDR3 nucleotides read TGCAGTGCTTATGGGACTAGCGGGGGCCCGAACACCGGGGAGCTGTTTTTT. Protein sequence: CSAYGTSGGPNTGELFF.

This clonotype appeared once. The V and J genes are TRBV5-5 and TRBJ1-2; D unclear. Germline V gene lookup returns CDR1 SGHKS and CDR2 YYEKEE (reference sequence). The CDR3 has 13 amino acids. The V gene lost 7 bases and the J gene lost 0 bases, with 10 bases spanning the gap. Written as DNA, the CDR3 is TGTGCCAGCGGACCGGGCGCTAACTATGGCTACACCTTC. Translated, it gives CASGPGANYGYTF.

The chain uses TRBV2 and TRBJ2-5; 12 positions match TRBD1. The CDR3 runs 14 residues. Germline loops: CDR1 SNHLY, CDR2 FYNNEI. Unmatched junction bases numbered 10, after V lost 6 bases and J lost 11 bases. CDR3 DNA sequence: TGTGCCAGCAGCCGGGGACAGGGGGCTTTGGAGCAGTACTTC. Encoded protein: CASSRGQGALEQYF.

Only a few counts were recorded for this clonotype. V and J are TRBV20-1 and TRBJ1-1; D call uncertain. V dropped 0 bases and J dropped 9 bases, with 14 bases sitting between them. The CDR3 extends over 13 amino acids. Germline V lookup: CDR1 DFQATT, CDR2 SNEGSKA (reference sequence). CDR3 amino acids: CSARDGGIEKAFF. CDR3 in DNA: TGCAGTGCTAGAGATGGAGGGATCGAGAAAGCTTTCTTT.

This clonotype occurred a few times. V usage is TRBV12-3 or TRBV12-4 and J usage is TRBJ2-7, with 7 bases aligning to TRBD1. This CDR3 region has 14 residues. V lost 3 bases and J lost 4; bases outside the gene matches: 6. CDR3 region: CASSLLQGEYEQYF. CDR3 sequence (DNA): TGTGCCAGCAGTTTGTTGCAGGGGGAATACGAGCAGTACTTC.

V gene TRBV6-1 combines with J gene TRBJ2-5; D is ambiguous. V lost 8 bases and J 4 bases, leaving 17 bases between the germline ends. Germline V gene sequence: CDR1 MNHNS, CDR2 SASEGT. There are 14 residues in the CDR3. CDR3 coding DNA: TGTGCCAGCTCTTTAGGGTGGATAGGAGAGACCCAGTACTTC. It yields the protein CASSLGWIGETQYF.

This chain links TRBV9 with TRBJ2-1; 8 bases are shared with TRBD2. The CDR3 extends over 16 amino acids. Germline assignment: CDR1 SGDLS and CDR2 YYNGEE. J gave up 4 bases and V 3 bases, and 9 bases lay outside the gene matches. The CDR3, as DNA: TGTGCCAGCAGCGCCCAGCCGGGGACTAGTTACAATGAGCAGTTCTTC. Amino acids: CASSAQPGTSYNEQFF.

This clonotype was observed many times. J is TRBJ2-7 and V is TRBV6-6, with D tentatively TRBD2 (6 bases). V was clipped by 10 bases and J by 0 bases, with 7 bases between them. From germline, CDR1 is MNHNY and CDR2 SVGAGI (reference sequence). The CDR3 spans 11 residues. The CDR3 DNA reads TGTGCCACCGGGGGCTCCTACGAGCAGTACTTC. Translation gives CATGGSYEQYF.

V gene TRBV20-1 combines with J gene TRBJ2-5, with unresolved D. Germline-derived CDR1 and CDR2 are DFQATT and SNEGSKA (reference sequence). Trimming shortened V by 5 bases and J by 5 bases, and 15 bases separated the two germline ends. This CDR3 is 13 amino acids long. The CDR3 DNA reads TGCAGTGCTCGTCGACCCGCTGGTGAGACCCAGTACTTC. It translates to CSARRPAGETQYF.

This chain connects TRBV6-6 to TRBJ1-2; D gene ambiguous. V lost 3 bases and J lost 6, with 11 bases in between. Germline V gives CDR1 MNHNY, CDR2 SVGAGI (reference sequence). The CDR3 loop spans 13 amino acids. The CDR3 here is CASSYLGIHGYTF. CDR3 coding DNA: TGTGCCAGCAGTTATTTGGGTATTCATGGCTACACCTTC.

In this sample, this clonotype turned up a few times. This chain connects TRBV7-9 to TRBJ2-1; D is unresolved. CDR3 size: 14 residues. Per germline, CDR1 SEHNR and CDR2 FQNEAQ (reference sequence). Deletions cut 3 bases from V and 7 bases from J, with 13 bases between. In nucleotides, the CDR3 is TGTGCCAGCAGCTTGGTATCACAGCTTAATGAGCAGTTCTTC. As protein: CASSLVSQLNEQFF. Filled out from reference TRBV7-9 and TRBJ2-1, the complete variable domain reads DTGVSQNPRHKITKRGQNVTFRCDPISEHNRLYWYRQTLGQGPEFLTYFQNEAQLEKSRLLSDRFSAERPKGSFSTLEIQRTEQGDSAMYLCASSLVSQLNEQFFGPGTRLTVL.